Below, 18 T cell receptor beta chains from the same sample are listed, as sequenced in a study of chemoradiotherapy in HPV16-positive cancers. TCRdb's copy holds only in-frame clones and misses some; the assay was immunoSEQ multiplex PCR. The sample contains 5,000 or so clones, around 80% of which appear only once. Sequenced here: tumor tissue, sampled from a patient who underwent chemoradiotherapy. Source of these receptors: a human donor with HPV-associated anogenital cancer.

This clone was found once. V usage is TRBV5-4 and J usage is TRBJ2-1; D may be TRBD2 (5 bases). CDR1 is SGHNT and CDR2 is YYREEE in the germline V gene (reference sequence). With 4 bases removed from V and 0 bases from J, the gap between germline ends came to 8 bases. CDR3 size: 14 residues. CDR3 sequence reads: CASSPDYSYNEQFF. The CDR3 coding sequence is TGTGCCAGCAGCCCCGACTACTCCTACAATGAGCAGTTCTTC.

This clone showed up just once. The chain employs TRBV2 and TRBJ1-3; D remains ambiguous. The CDR3 loop spans 13 amino acids. CDR1 and CDR2 from the germline V gene are SNHLY and FYNNEI. V shed 4 bases and J shed 4 bases, with 8 bases lying between them. The CDR3 bases are TGTGCCAGCAGTGTGGCGTCCGGAAACACCATATATTTT. Its translation is CASSVASGNTIYF. Full variable domain (remainder filled in from reference TRBV2 and TRBJ1-3): EPEVTQTPSHQVTQMGQEVILRCVPISNHLYFYWYRQILGQKVEFLVSFYNNEISEKSEIFDDQFSVERPDGSNFTLKIRSTKLEDSAMYFCASSVASGNTIYFGEGSWLTVV.

The V gene is TRBV27, the J gene TRBJ2-1; the match to TRBD2 covers 7 bases. In germline, CDR1 is MNHEY, CDR2 SMNVEV (reference sequence). J gave up 4 bases and V 2 bases, and 5 bases lay outside the gene matches. This CDR3 has 15 amino acids. As DNA, the CDR3 is TGTGCCAGCAGTTTAGCGGGAGCACCTTACAATGAGCAGTTCTTC. This translates into CASSLAGAPYNEQFF.

This rearrangement joins TRBV1 to TRBJ1-5. TRBV1 corresponds to a pseudogene. This CDR3 contains 12 residues. The DNA of the CDR3 is TGCACCAGCAGCCAAGAACGGGGGCCCCAGCATTTT. Its protein product is CTSSQERGPQHF.

This chain's CDR3 is CAWTFLGGEKLFF. The CDR3 coding sequence is TGTGCCTGGACCTTCCTCGGAGGTGAAAAACTGTTTTTT. This sequence joins TRBV30 and TRBJ1-4; no clear D. Germline CDR1 GTSNPN, CDR2 SVGIG (reference sequence). The ends were cut back, 4 bases at V and 7 bases at J, with 13 bases in the middle. This CDR3 region has 13 residues.

The rearrangement uses TRBV2 and TRBJ2-2; 10 nucleotides line up with TRBD2. The CDR3 loop spans 15 amino acids. CDR1 is SNHLY, CDR2 FYNNEI, per germline. The V and J ends lost 6 bases and 4 bases, in that order; junction bases with no gene match: 5. This chain's CDR3 is CASRYLAGATGELFF. Here the CDR3 DNA reads TGTGCCAGCAGGTACCTAGCGGGAGCCACCGGGGAGCTGTTTTTT. Supplemented by reference TRBV2 and TRBJ2-2, the full variable domain reads EPEVTQTPSHQVTQMGQEVILRCVPISNHLYFYWYRQILGQKVEFLVSFYNNEISEKSEIFDDQFSVERPDGSNFTLKIRSTKLEDSAMYFCASRYLAGATGELFFGEGSRLTVL.

The chain couples TRBV2 to TRBJ2-7; possible D gene TRBD2, 5 bases. Germline CDR1 is SNHLY and CDR2 is FYNNEI. The V gene lost 7 bases and the J gene lost 0 bases, with 19 bases spanning the gap. The CDR3 length is 16 residues. The CDR3 DNA is TGTGCCAGCACCGACCCGGGAAAAACTAACTCCTACGAGCAGTACTTC. Protein product: CASTDPGKTNSYEQYF. Filled out from reference TRBV2 and TRBJ2-7, the complete variable domain reads EPEVTQTPSHQVTQMGQEVILRCVPISNHLYFYWYRQILGQKVEFLVSFYNNEISEKSEIFDDQFSVERPDGSNFTLKIRSTKLEDSAMYFCASTDPGKTNSYEQYFGPGTRLTVT.

V usage is TRBV2 and J usage is TRBJ2-7; D possibly corresponds to TRBD1 (5 bases). Looked up from germline, CDR1 is SNHLY and CDR2 is FYNNEI. The V end was cut by 5 bases, the J end by 0 bases, with 8 bases between. The length of the CDR3 is 13 residues. The CDR3: CASSSDSSYEQYF. In DNA form, the CDR3 reads TGTGCCAGCAGTTCAGACAGCTCCTACGAGCAGTACTTC.

This clone was counted once. The chain is built from TRBV27 and TRBJ2-7; D uncertain. This CDR3 has 13 amino acids. The V and J ends lost 4 bases and 2 bases respectively, with 9 bases between them. The germline V gene has CDR1 MNHEY and CDR2 SMNVEV (reference sequence). The CDR3 DNA reads as TGTGCCAGCAGTTATACAGACGCCTACGAGCAGTACTTC. This translates into CASSYTDAYEQYF.

This rearrangement joins TRBV18 to TRBJ2-5, with D perhaps matching TRBD2 (6 bases). There are 15 residues in the CDR3. Germline assignment: CDR1 KGHSH and CDR2 LQKENI. The V and J ends lost 3 bases and 5 bases respectively, with 16 bases between them. The CDR3 region has the DNA TGTGCCAGCTCACCTATAAGCGGGCGGGGCGAGACCCAGTACTTC. It encodes CASSPISGRGETQYF.

The V gene is TRBV9, the J gene TRBJ1-6; TRBD1 is a possible D gene (5 bases). Germline assignment: CDR1 SGDLS and CDR2 YYNGEE. The CDR3 sequence is 15 residues long. Trimming removed 3 bases at V and 5 bases at J, with 12 bases between. The CDR3, as DNA: TGTGCCAGCAGCGCCGGGTGGGGGAATAATTCACCCCTCCACTTT. Translation: CASSAGWGNNSPLHF. Together with reference TRBV9 and TRBJ1-6, the CDR3 gives the full variable domain: DSGVTQTPKHLITATGQRVTLRCSPRSGDLSVYWYQQSLDQGLQFLIQYYNGEERAKGNILERFSAQQFPDLHSELNLSSLELGDSALYFCASSAGWGNNSPLHFGNGTRLTVT.

V gene TRBV6-1 combines with J gene TRBJ2-1; maybe TRBD1 (5 bases). In germline, CDR1 is MNHNS, CDR2 SASEGT. V lost 6 bases and J lost 8, with 20 bases in between. The CDR3 is 15 residues long. The chain's CDR3 is CASRQGVAAIYEQFF. Written as DNA, the CDR3 is TGTGCCAGCAGGCAGGGCGTGGCGGCTATCTATGAGCAGTTCTTC.

There are a few counts of this clone. The chain joins TRBV5-4 to TRBJ1-2; no firm D call. This CDR3 has 15 amino acids. With 0 bases removed from V and 2 bases from J, the gap between germline ends came to 11 bases. Germline V gene data show CDR1 as SGHNT and CDR2 as YYREEE (reference sequence). This CDR3 is CASSLVNNHNYGYTF. The CDR3 DNA reads TGTGCCAGCAGCTTGGTGAACAACCACAACTATGGCTACACCTTC.

This clone was counted between two and nine times. V gene TRBV4-1 combines with J gene TRBJ2-3; a weak D match, TRBD2 (7 bases). With 4 bases removed from V and 2 bases from J, the gap between germline ends came to 16 bases. The V gene's germline CDR1 is MGHRA and CDR2 YSYEKL. This CDR3 spans 16 amino acids. CDR3 residues: CASSPIEAGHTDTQYF. CDR3 in DNA: TGCGCCAGCAGCCCGATTGAAGCGGGACACACAGATACGCAGTATTTT.

The rearrangement joins TRBV5-4 to TRBJ2-1; the D gene is possibly TRBD2 (6 bases). V was pared by 0 bases and J by 0 bases, with 13 bases between. This CDR3 contains 17 residues. Germline CDR1 and CDR2: SGHNT and YYREEE (reference sequence). CDR3 amino acids: CASSLGGTSSSYNEQFF. The CDR3 DNA reads as TGTGCCAGCAGCTTGGGCGGGACTTCCAGCTCCTACAATGAGCAGTTCTTC.

This clone came up once. The rearrangement links TRBV7-9 to TRBJ1-4, with 7 bases aligning to TRBD1. Germline lookup yields CDR1 SEHNR and CDR2 FQNEAQ (reference sequence). This CDR3 comprises 19 residues. Trimming removed 5 bases from V and 5 bases from J; junction bases left unmatched: 20. This CDR3 reads CASSPLESSAAGGNEKLFF. CDR3 nucleotide sequence: TGTGCCAGCAGCCCACTTGAATCTTCTGCAGCAGGGGGGAATGAAAAACTGTTTTTT.

CDR3 in DNA: TGTGCCAGCAGCAAGGACAGGAGCGGCTATGGCTACACCTTC. Translated, it gives CASSKDRSGYGYTF. V and J are TRBV5-4 and TRBJ1-2, with 7 bases lining up with TRBD1. CDR3 length: 14 amino acids. The V and J ends lost 4 bases and 4 bases, in that order; junction bases with no gene match: 7. Germline V gene data show CDR1 as SGHNT and CDR2 as YYREEE (reference sequence).

This clone turned up a few times. The chain uses TRBV7-9 and TRBJ1-5; the D is unclear. Between the trimmed V and J ends, which lost 1 base and 3 bases, there was a span of 7 bases. CDR3 length: 14 residues. Germline V gene data show CDR1 as SEHNR and CDR2 as FQNEAQ (reference sequence). CDR3 region: CASSLDSINQPQHF. CDR3 coding DNA: TGTGCCAGCAGCTTAGACAGCATCAATCAGCCCCAGCATTTT.